The sequence of this TCR beta chain was determined in a study of human T cells and chemical hapten exposure. Background on the study: Sensitization was performed using 2% DPC on an approximately 2 cm by approximately 2 cm upper inner arm skin site.

CDR3 length equals 12 residues. The germline V gene encodes CDR1 SGHAT and CDR2 FQDESV (reference sequence). Trimming took off 6 bases at V and 1 base at J, with 3 bases between the two ends. The time point here: patch test 1, 2 weeks after DPC sensitization. Treatment specified: therapeutic diphenylcyclopropenone sensitization with weekly scalp DPC. In the library, unique molecular identifiers were attached to individual cDNA molecules. TCRdb reprocessed the RACE reads via MiXCR and lists one record per CDR3 protein. The top ten hold 1.5% to 1.8% of the sample, which has about 83,000 distinct CDR3 sequences, around 7% seen once. This clonotype was seen many times. The antigen remains undetermined. Study-wide findings and caveats: Healthy people's immune response may differ from that of the donors, who had alopecia.

The chain uses TRBV11-1 and TRBJ2-2, with D unclear. The clonotype comes from a woman in her 30s with alopecia areata. Some clones in this sample may be carry-over from other donors' samples. The specimen was whole blood, collected in connection with sensitization to the hapten diphenylcyclopropenone (DPC). The CDR3 nucleotides read TGTGCCAGCAGAGAGAACACCGGGGAGCTGTTTTTT. Translating gives CASRENTGELFF.